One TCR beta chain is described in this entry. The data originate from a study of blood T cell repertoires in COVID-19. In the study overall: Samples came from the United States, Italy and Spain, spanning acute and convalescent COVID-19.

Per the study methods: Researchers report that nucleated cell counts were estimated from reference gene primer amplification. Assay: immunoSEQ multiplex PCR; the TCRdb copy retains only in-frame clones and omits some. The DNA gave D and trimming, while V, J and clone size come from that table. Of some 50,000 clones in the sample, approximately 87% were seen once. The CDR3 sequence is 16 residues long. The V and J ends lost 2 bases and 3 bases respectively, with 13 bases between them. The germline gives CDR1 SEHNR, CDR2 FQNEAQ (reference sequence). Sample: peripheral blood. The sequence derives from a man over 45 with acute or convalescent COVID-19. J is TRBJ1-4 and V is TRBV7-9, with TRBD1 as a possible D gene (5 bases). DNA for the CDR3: TGTGCCAGCAGCTTAAAAGGGGCAGGGCCTAATGAAAAACTGTTTTTT. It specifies CASSLKGAGPNEKLFF.